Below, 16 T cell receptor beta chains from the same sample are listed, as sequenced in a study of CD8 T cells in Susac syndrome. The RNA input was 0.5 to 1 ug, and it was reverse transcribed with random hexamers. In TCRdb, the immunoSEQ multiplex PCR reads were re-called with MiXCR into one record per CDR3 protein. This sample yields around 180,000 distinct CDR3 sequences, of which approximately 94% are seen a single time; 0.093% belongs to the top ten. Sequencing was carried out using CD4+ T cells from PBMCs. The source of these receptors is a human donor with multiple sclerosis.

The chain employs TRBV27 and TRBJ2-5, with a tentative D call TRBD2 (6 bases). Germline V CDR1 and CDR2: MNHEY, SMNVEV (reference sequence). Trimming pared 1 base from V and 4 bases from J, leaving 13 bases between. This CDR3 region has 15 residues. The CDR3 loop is CASSLYGGGGETQYF. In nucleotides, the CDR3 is TGTGCCAGCAGTTTATACGGGGGAGGAGGAGAGACCCAGTACTTC.

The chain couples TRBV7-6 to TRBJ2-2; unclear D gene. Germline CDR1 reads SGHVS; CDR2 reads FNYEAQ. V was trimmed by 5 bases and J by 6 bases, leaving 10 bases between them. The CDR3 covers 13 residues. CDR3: CASSPTNSGELFF. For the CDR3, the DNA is TGTGCCAGCAGCCCGACAAACTCCGGGGAGCTGTTTTTT.

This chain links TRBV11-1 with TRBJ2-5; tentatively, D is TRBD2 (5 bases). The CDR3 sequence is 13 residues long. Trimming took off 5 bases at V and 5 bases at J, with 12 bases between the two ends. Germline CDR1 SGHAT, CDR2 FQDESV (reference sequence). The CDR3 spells CASSRDLGETQYF. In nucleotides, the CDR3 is TGTGCCAGCAGCCGGGATCTAGGCGAGACCCAGTACTTC.

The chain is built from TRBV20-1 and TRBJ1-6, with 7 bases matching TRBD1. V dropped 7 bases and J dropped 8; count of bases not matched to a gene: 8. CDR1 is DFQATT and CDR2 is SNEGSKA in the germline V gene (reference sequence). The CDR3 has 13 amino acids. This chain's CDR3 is CSVRDRVHSPLHF. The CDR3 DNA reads TGCAGTGTACGAGACAGGGTTCATTCACCCCTCCACTTT.

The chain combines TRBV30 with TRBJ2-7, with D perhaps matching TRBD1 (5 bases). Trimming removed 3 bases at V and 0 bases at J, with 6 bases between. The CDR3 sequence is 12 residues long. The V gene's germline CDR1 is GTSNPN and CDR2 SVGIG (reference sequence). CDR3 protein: CAWRQGSYEQYF. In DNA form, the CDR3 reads TGTGCCTGGAGGCAGGGCTCCTACGAGCAGTACTTC.

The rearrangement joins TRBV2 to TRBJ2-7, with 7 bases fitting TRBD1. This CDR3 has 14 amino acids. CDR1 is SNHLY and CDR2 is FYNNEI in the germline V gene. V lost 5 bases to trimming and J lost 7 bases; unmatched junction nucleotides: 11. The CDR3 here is CASSPTGPRREQYF. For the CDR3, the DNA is TGTGCCAGCAGTCCGACAGGGCCCCGTCGGGAGCAGTACTTC. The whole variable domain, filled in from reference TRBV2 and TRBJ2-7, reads EPEVTQTPSHQVTQMGQEVILRCVPISNHLYFYWYRQILGQKVEFLVSFYNNEISEKSEIFDDQFSVERPDGSNFTLKIRSTKLEDSAMYFCASSPTGPRREQYFGPGTRLTVT.

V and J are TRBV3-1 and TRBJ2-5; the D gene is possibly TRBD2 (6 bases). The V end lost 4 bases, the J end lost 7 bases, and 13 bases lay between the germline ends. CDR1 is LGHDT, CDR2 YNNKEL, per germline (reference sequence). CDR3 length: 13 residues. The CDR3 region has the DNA TGTGCCAGCAGCCTGAACCGGGGAGGGACCCAGTACTTC. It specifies CASSLNRGGTQYF.

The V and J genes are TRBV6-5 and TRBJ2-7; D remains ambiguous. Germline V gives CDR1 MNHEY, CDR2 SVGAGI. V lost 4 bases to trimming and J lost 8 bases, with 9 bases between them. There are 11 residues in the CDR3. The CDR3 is CASSFPGKQYF. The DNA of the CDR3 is TGTGCCAGCAGTTTTCCCGGAAAGCAGTACTTC.

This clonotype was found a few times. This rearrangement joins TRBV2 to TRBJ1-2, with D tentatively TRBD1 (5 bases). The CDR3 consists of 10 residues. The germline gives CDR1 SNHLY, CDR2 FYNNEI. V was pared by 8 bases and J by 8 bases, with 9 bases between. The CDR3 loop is CASSRDGYTF. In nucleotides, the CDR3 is TGTGCCAGCTCTAGGGACGGCTACACCTTC.

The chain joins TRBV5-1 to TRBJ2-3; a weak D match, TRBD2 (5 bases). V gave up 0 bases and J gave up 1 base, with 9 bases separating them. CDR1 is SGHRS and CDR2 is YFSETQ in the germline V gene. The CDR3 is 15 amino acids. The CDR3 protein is CASSLAAAGTDTQYF. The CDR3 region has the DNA TGCGCCAGCAGCTTGGCAGCAGCGGGCACAGATACGCAGTATTTT.

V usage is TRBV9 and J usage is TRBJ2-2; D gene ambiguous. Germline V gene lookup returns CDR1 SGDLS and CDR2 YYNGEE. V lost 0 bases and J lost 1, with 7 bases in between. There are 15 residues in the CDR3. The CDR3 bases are TGTGCCAGCAGCGTAGCCCCAGGGAACACCGGGGAGCTGTTTTTT. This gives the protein CASSVAPGNTGELFF.

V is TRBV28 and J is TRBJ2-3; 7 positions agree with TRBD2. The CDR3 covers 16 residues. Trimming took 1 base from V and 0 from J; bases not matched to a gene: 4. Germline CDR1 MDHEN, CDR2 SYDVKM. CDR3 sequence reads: CASSLYGGGSTDTQYF. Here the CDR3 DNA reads TGTGCCAGCAGTTTATATGGGGGGGGTAGCACAGATACGCAGTATTTT.

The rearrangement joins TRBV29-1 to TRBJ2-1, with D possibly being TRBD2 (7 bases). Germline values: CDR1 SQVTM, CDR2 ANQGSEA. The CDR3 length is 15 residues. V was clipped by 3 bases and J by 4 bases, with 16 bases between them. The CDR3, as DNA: TGCAGCGTTGAGGGCGGGGGCGTTCTTTACAATGAGCAGTTCTTC. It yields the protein CSVEGGGVLYNEQFF.

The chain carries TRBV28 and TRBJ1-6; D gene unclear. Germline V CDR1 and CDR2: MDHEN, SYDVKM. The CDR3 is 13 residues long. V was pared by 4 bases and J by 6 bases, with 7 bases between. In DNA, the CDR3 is TGTGCCAGCAGTTCCGGAGCTAATTCACCCCTCCACTTT. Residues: CASSSGANSPLHF.

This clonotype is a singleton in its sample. The CDR3 DNA is TGTGCCACCAGTGAACCCGGACAGGGGCGGGAAGAGCAGTTCTTC. Protein: CATSEPGQGREEQFF. The rearrangement uses TRBV24-1 and TRBJ2-1; 9 bases are a match to TRBD1. Germline V CDR1 and CDR2: KGHDR, SFDVKD. Trimming took 4 bases from V and 10 from J; bases not matched to a gene: 10. The CDR3 totals 15 residues.

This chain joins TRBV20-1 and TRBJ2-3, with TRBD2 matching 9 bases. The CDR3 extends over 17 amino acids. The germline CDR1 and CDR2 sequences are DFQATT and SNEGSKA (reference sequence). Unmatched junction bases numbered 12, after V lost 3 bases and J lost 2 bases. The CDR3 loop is CSASAALLAGNTDTQYF. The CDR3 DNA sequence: TGCAGTGCTAGCGCCGCCCTTCTAGCGGGGAACACAGATACGCAGTATTTT.